Each of the 5 T cell receptor beta chains below was sequenced from the same sample in a study of post-analysis software for immune sequencing data. Antigen specificity for these receptors is unknown. Findings and caveats of the study: The study found TRBV5-6, TRBV5-1 and TRBV20-1 among a few TRBV segments more frequent in patients than controls.

Carried by the TCR beta cDNA libraries were unique molecular identifiers. MiXCR was run by TCRdb on the PCR reads, yielding one entry per CDR3 protein. Of hundreds of thousands of distinct CDR3 sequences listed, around 37% were seen once; the top ten hold around an eighth. The specimen sequenced was blood. Receptor source: a girl aged 5-17 years with multiple sclerosis.

CDR3 region: CSVGGGRTYGYTF. The CDR3 bases are TGCAGCGTCGGTGGTGGTCGGACCTATGGCTACACCTTC. The genes are TRBV29-1 and TRBJ1-2; no clear D gene. The V gene lost 6 bases and the J gene lost 4 bases, with 15 bases spanning the gap. This CDR3 has 13 residues. Per the germline V gene, CDR1 is SQVTM and CDR2 is ANQGSEA.

The chain recombines TRBV29-1 with TRBJ2-3; the match to TRBD2 covers 10 bases. V shed 1 base, J shed 5 bases, and the junction held 9 bases outside the gene matches. CDR1 and CDR2 (germline): SQVTM, ANQGSEA. The CDR3 covers 16 residues. CDR3 residues: CSVEGELAGLVDTQYF. CDR3 DNA sequence: TGCAGCGTTGAAGGGGAACTAGCGGGGTTAGTAGATACGCAGTATTTT.

The chain has TRBV6-5 and TRBJ2-3, with D possibly TRBD2 on 6 matching bases. The CDR3 covers 15 residues. Germline values: CDR1 MNHEY, CDR2 SVGAGI. Trimming left V 0 bases short and J 4 bases short, with 11 bases between. The DNA for the CDR3 is TGTGCCAGCAGTTACTCCAGACTAGGTCCAGATACGCAGTATTTT. Amino acid sequence: CASSYSRLGPDTQYF.

V and J are TRBV7-8 and TRBJ1-4; D unclear. This CDR3 comprises 14 residues. Germline CDR1 reads SGHVS; CDR2 reads FQNEAQ. Trimming pared 1 base from V and 8 bases from J, leaving 11 bases between. The CDR3 DNA is TGTGCCAGCAGCTTAGTCCCAGATATGGAAAAACTGTTTTTT. It encodes CASSLVPDMEKLFF.

This clonotype was observed a handful of times. The chain recombines TRBV7-9 with TRBJ2-1, with D possibly TRBD1 on 6 matching bases. Germline V gives CDR1 SEHNR, CDR2 FQNEAQ (reference sequence). Between the trimmed V and J ends, which lost 5 bases and 1 base, there was a span of 15 bases. CDR3 length equals 16 residues. CDR3 protein: CASSPSSGASYNEQFF. The CDR3 DNA follows: TGTGCCAGCAGCCCGTCCTCAGGGGCGTCCTACAATGAGCAGTTCTTC. Supplemented by reference TRBV7-9 and TRBJ2-1, the full variable domain reads DTGVSQNPRHKITKRGQNVTFRCDPISEHNRLYWYRQTLGQGPEFLTYFQNEAQLEKSRLLSDRFSAERPKGSFSTLEIQRTEQGDSAMYLCASSPSSGASYNEQFFGPGTRLTVL.